Listed here are 16 T cell receptor beta chains from one sample, sequenced in a study of CD8+CD57+ T cells in acquired aplastic anemia. Individuals selected for sequencing had exhibited CD8+CD57+ cell expansion on flow cytometry. According to the study, genomic DNA was the template for TCR beta VDJ and CDR3 profiling. TCRdb passed the reads through MiXCR, listing each CDR3 protein once. Seen here are fewer than 200,000 distinct CDR3 sequences, more than 45% observed once, and the top ten hold 0.85% to 1.2%. Sequencing was carried out using sorted CD4+, CD8+, or CD8+CD57+ T cells (not recorded which) from PBMCs. The receptors come from a human donor with aplastic anemia.

This clonotype was observed once. This chain joins TRBV24-1 and TRBJ2-3; D unresolved. V dropped 4 bases and J dropped 11 bases, with 18 bases sitting between them. The germline gives CDR1 KGHDR, CDR2 SFDVKD. This CDR3 is 14 amino acids long. For the CDR3, the DNA is TGTGCCACCAGTGAGGGCCCCTTGATAGGTGAGCAGTATTTT. It specifies CATSEGPLIGEQYF.

This chain uses TRBV18 with TRBJ1-1; D not resolved. This CDR3 contains 13 residues. V lost 0 bases, J lost 2 bases, and 4 bases lay in between. CDR1 and CDR2 (germline): KGHSH, LQKENI. CDR3 amino acids: CASSPPINTEAFF. For the CDR3, the DNA is TGTGCCAGCTCACCACCCATTAACACTGAAGCTTTCTTT.

Many counts were recorded for this clonotype. This sequence joins TRBV19 and TRBJ2-5; tentative D call: TRBD1 (5 bases). Germline V lookup: CDR1 LNHDA, CDR2 SQIVND (reference sequence). The CDR3 runs to 14 residues. The V end was cut by 6 bases, the J end by 0 bases, with 11 bases between. CDR3 nucleotide sequence: TGTGCCAGTAGCCCAGGACACAACCAAGAGACCCAGTACTTC. Protein product: CASSPGHNQETQYF.

A remark on this clonotype: A much larger clone sits a single nucleotide away, making a read error possible. The chain combines TRBV3-1 with TRBJ1-3; perhaps TRBD1 as D (6 bases). Germline CDR1 LGHDT, CDR2 YNNKEL (reference sequence). V lost 10 bases, J lost 4 bases, and 20 bases lay in between. CDR3 length: 15 amino acids. The CDR3 here is CAIRHTDSPGNTIYF. The CDR3 DNA follows: TGTGCCATCAGGCATACGGACAGTCCCGGAAACACCATATATTTT.

Note on this clonotype: A read error may produce the germline difference seen at one junction end. The chain combines TRBV2 with TRBJ1-5; D call uncertain. Germline assignment: CDR1 SNHLY and CDR2 FYNNEI. The CDR3 is 13 residues long. CDR3 bases: TGTGCCACCAGTAGAGGGTACGGCCAGCCCCAGCATTTT. Its translation: CATSRGYGQPQHF.

Many counts were recorded for this clonotype. The junction does not match germline at one end; this may be a read error. The chain uses TRBV15 and TRBJ1-5; TRBD1 matches 9 bases. The CDR3 runs to 14 residues. Germline CDR1 reads LNHNV; CDR2 reads YYDKDF (reference sequence). Written as DNA, the CDR3 is TGTGCCATCAGCGGGACAGGGAGAAAACAGCCCCAGCATTTT. This translates into CAISGTGRKQPQHF.

In this sample, this clonotype turned up many times. The J gene is TRBJ2-1, the V gene TRBV12-3 or TRBV12-4; TRBD2 matches 9 bases. The CDR3 extends over 16 amino acids. J gave up 9 bases and V 6 bases, and 15 bases lay outside the gene matches. CDR3 in DNA: TGTGCCAGCAGCCCCAGGGGAGCGGGGGGTAGCCGTGAGCAGTTCTTC. This encodes CASSPRGAGGSREQFF.

In DNA form, the CDR3 reads TGTGCCACCAGCAGAGATATAGGGAACACTGAAGCTTTCTTT. As protein: CATSRDIGNTEAFF. The chain couples TRBV15 to TRBJ1-1; D is uncertain. Trimming removed 0 bases from V and 1 base from J, with 6 bases in between. The germline CDR1 and CDR2 sequences are LNHNV and YYDKDF (reference sequence). The CDR3 runs to 14 residues.

The chain joins TRBV7-2 to TRBJ2-5; 7 bases match TRBD2. CDR1 is SGHTA, CDR2 FQGNSA, per germline. The CDR3 has 14 amino acids. Unmatched junction bases numbered 2, after V lost 3 bases and J lost 1 base. CDR3 loop: CASSFTGGQETQYF. The CDR3 coding sequence is TGTGCCAGCAGCTTTACGGGGGGCCAAGAGACCCAGTACTTC.

The table lists this clonotype with many counts. The rearrangement uses TRBV20-1 and TRBJ2-7; D gene ambiguous. Between the trimmed V and J ends, which lost 3 bases and 5 bases, there was a span of 14 bases. Germline lookup yields CDR1 DFQATT and CDR2 SNEGSKA (reference sequence). The CDR3 covers 13 residues. The chain's CDR3 is CSASLAAVHEQYF. CDR3 DNA: TGCAGTGCTAGTTTGGCAGCCGTCCACGAGCAGTACTTC.

This clonotype was seen only a few times. J is TRBJ2-1 and V is TRBV4-2; TRBD2 aligns across 9 bases. V lost 4 bases and J lost 1; bases outside the gene matches: 11. This CDR3 is 18 amino acids long. Germline V gene lookup returns CDR1 LGHNA and CDR2 YNFKEQ. The CDR3 is CASSPEGEAGGSYNEQFF. The CDR3 DNA reads as TGTGCCAGCAGCCCCGAGGGAGAGGCGGGGGGGTCCTACAATGAGCAGTTCTTC.

The sample holds many counts of this clonotype. V usage is TRBV6-5 and J usage is TRBJ2-2; unclear D gene. Germline V gives CDR1 MNHEY, CDR2 SVGAGI. The V end was cut by 6 bases, the J end by 2 bases, with 10 bases between. CDR3 length equals 14 residues. CDR3 loop: CASRYTSNTGELFF. The CDR3 DNA follows: TGTGCCAGCAGGTACACATCTAACACCGGGGAGCTGTTTTTT.

This rearrangement joins TRBV7-9 to TRBJ2-1, with D perhaps TRBD1 or TRBD2 (5 bases each). Germline lookup yields CDR1 SEHNR and CDR2 FQNEAQ (reference sequence). V was cut by 8 bases and J by 6 bases, with 11 bases left in between. This CDR3 has 12 residues. DNA for the CDR3: TGTGCCAGCGCTTGGGGGTTCAATGAGCAGTTCTTC. As protein: CASAWGFNEQFF. The entire variable domain, with the rest obtained from reference TRBV7-9 and TRBJ2-1, is as follows: DTGVSQNPRHKITKRGQNVTFRCDPISEHNRLYWYRQTLGQGPEFLTYFQNEAQLEKSRLLSDRFSAERPKGSFSTLEIQRTEQGDSAMYLCASAWGFNEQFFGPGTRLTVL.

V gene TRBV25-1 combines with J gene TRBJ1-2; weak D call: TRBD1 (6 bases). Between the trimmed V and J ends, which lost 5 bases and 2 bases, there was a span of 9 bases. The CDR3 contains 13 residues. CDR1 is MGHDK and CDR2 is SYGVNS in the germline V gene. The CDR3 region has the DNA TGTGCCAGCAGTAAACAGGGAAACTATGGCTACACCTTC. It yields the protein CASSKQGNYGYTF.

This clonotype was seen repeatedly, ten times or more. The chain links TRBV9 to TRBJ1-6, with TRBD1 identical over 7 bases. The CDR3 contains 15 residues. With 3 bases clipped from V and 5 bases from J, the junction kept 5 bases outside the gene matches. Per the germline V gene, CDR1 is SGDLS and CDR2 is YYNGEE. The CDR3 reads CASSAGTVNNSPLHF. The CDR3 DNA reads as TGTGCCAGCAGCGCCGGGACAGTGAATAATTCACCCCTCCACTTT.

The chain is built from TRBV11-2 and TRBJ2-3; D unclear. The CDR3 runs 11 residues. Trimming pared 9 bases from V and 6 bases from J, leaving 10 bases between. Germline lookup yields CDR1 SGHAT and CDR2 FQNNGV. The chain's CDR3 is CASSYMDTQYF. The CDR3 DNA sequence: TGTGCCAGTTCCTACATGGATACGCAGTATTTT.